This T cell receptor (beta chain) was recovered during a study of T cell clonality in common variable immunodeficiency. This clone appeared many times. No antigen is known for it. Sequencing ends 3 residues short of the CDR3 end; the germline J gene provides the rest. Most patients and controls had Caucasian heritage. Regarding the study as a whole: Fewer TCRbeta clones were shared among CVID subjects than controls.

Germline CDR1 and CDR2: LGHNA and YNFKEQ. This CDR3 has 13 amino acids. The V end lost 5 bases, the J end lost 5 bases, and 10 bases lay between the germline ends. The protocol was immunoSEQ multiplex PCR, while the TCRdb copy is restricted to in-frame clones and leaves out a portion. The repertoire consists of about 81,000 clones, none detected only once. This chain links TRBV4-2 with TRBJ1-5, with D maybe TRBD1 (5 bases). Sequenced material: peripheral blood mononuclear cells. The receptor comes from a person between 18 and 75 years old in good health. The part of the CDR3 DNA that was read is TGTGCCAGCAGCTCGGGGGGGGATCAGCCC. Its protein is CASSSGGDQP. The whole CDR3 is CASSSGGDQPQHF.